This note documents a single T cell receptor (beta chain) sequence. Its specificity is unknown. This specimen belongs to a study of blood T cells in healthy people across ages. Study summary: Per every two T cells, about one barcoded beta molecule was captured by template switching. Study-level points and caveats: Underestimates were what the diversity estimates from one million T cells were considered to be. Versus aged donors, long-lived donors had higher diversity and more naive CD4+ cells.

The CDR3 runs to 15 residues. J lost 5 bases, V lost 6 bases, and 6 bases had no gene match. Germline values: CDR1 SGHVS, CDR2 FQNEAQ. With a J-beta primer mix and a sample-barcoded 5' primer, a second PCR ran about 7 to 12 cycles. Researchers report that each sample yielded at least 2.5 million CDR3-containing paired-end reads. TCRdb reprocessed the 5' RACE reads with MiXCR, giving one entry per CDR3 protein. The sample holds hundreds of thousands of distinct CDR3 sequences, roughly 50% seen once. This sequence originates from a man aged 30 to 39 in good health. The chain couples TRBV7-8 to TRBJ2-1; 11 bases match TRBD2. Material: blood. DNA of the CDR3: TGTGCCAGCAGTACGGGACTAGCGGTACACAATGAGCAGTTCTTC. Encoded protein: CASSTGLAVHNEQFF.